The TCR beta chain described here comes from a study of Graves' ophthalmopathy and Graves' hyperthyroidism. Study in general: Pretreatment peripheral blood was obtained at initial diagnosis.

RNA transcripts served as template for amplifying TCR beta CDR3 sequences. An opening RT-PCR round employed HTBI primers and preceded a second-round multiplex PCR. TCRdb passed the multiplex PCR reads through MiXCR, listing each CDR3 protein once. The table has hundreds of thousands of distinct CDR3 sequences, 22% seen once. Diagnosis used clinical symptoms, serum thyroxine, TRAb, thyroid ultrasound and orbital computed tomography. About 10 ml of fresh blood yielded the PBMCs by density gradient. The CDR3 totals 12 residues. V dropped 1 base and J dropped 5 bases, with 8 bases sitting between them. Germline CDR1 and CDR2: DFQATT and SNEGSKA (reference sequence). Whole-study findings and limits: Distinction of ophthalmopathy from stable hyperthyroidism by a 13-signature model reached roughly 87% sensitivity and more than 65% specificity.

The sample holds many counts of this clonotype. Its antigen is as yet unknown. The V gene is TRBV20-1, the J gene TRBJ1-2; no clear D gene. Sequenced sample: peripheral blood. This TCR was recovered from a woman under 30 with stable Graves' hyperthyroidism. Some clones in this sample may be carry-over from other donors' samples. The CDR3 region is CSARAWEYGYTF. For the CDR3, the DNA is TGCAGTGCTAGAGCCTGGGAGTATGGCTACACCTTC.